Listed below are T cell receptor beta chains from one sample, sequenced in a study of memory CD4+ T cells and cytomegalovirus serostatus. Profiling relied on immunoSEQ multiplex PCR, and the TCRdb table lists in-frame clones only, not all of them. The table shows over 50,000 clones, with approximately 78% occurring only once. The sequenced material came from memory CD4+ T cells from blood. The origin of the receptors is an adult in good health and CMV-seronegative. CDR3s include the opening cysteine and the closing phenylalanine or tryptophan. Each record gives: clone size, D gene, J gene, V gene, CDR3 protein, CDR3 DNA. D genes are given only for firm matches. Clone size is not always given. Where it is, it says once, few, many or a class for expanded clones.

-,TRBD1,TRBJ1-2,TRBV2,CASQAGTAYYGYTF,TGTGCCAGCCAGGCCGGGACAGCCTACTATGGCTACACCTTC
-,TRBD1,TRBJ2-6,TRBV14,CASSQPGQGSGANVLTF,TGTGCCAGCAGTCAGCCGGGACAGGGATCTGGGGCCAACGTCCTGACTTTC
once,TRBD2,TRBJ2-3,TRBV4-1,CASSPSGGALDTQYF,TGCGCCAGCAGCCCTAGCGGGGGGGCCTTAGATACGCAGTATTTT
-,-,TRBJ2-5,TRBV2,CASRTGDGGTQYF,TGTGCCAGCAGGACAGGTGACGGTGGGACCCAGTACTTC
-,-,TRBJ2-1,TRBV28,CASVYTGSGNNEQFF,TGTGCCAGCGTATACACCGGGTCAGGCAACAATGAGCAGTTCTTC
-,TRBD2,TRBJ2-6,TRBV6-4,CASTREAGANVLTF,TGTGCCAGCACCCGGGAGGCTGGGGCCAACGTCCTGACTTTC
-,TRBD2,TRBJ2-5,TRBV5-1,CASSAGTSSKAQYF,TGCGCCAGCAGCGCCGGGACTAGTTCAAAGGCCCAGTACTTC
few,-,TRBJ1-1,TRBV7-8,CASSPERLSPAEAFF,TGTGCCAGCAGCCCAGAGCGGTTGTCTCCAGCTGAAGCTTTCTTT
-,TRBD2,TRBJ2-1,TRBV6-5,CASSWTSGRVLFF,TGTGCCAGCAGTTGGACTAGCGGGAGGGTTCTGTTCTTC
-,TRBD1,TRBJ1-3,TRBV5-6,CASSLGTGAFSGNTIYF,TGTGCCAGCAGCTTAGGGACAGGGGCGTTCTCTGGAAACACCATATATTTT
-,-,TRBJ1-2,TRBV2,CASRGDRFYGYTF,TGTGCCAGCAGGGGGGACCGATTCTATGGCTACACCTTC
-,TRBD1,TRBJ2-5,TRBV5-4,CASSSKQGKETQYF,TGTGCCAGCAGCAGCAAACAGGGGAAAGAGACCCAGTACTTC
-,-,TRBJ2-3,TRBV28,CASSPQYSGTDTQYF,TGTGCCAGCTCACCTCAATATAGCGGAACAGATACGCAGTATTTT
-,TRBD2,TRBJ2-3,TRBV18,CASSDPLAGRSDTQYF,TGTGCCAGCTCGGACCCTTTAGCGGGAAGATCAGATACGCAGTATTTT
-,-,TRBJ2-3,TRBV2,CASRFGPSTDTQYF,TGTGCCAGCAGGTTCGGGCCTAGCACAGATACGCAGTATTTT
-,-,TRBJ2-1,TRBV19,CASSAGLRADEQFF,TGTGCCAGTAGTGCGGGACTCAGGGCGGATGAGCAGTTCTTC
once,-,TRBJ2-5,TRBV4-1,CASSQDWPTTGETQYF,TGCGCCAGCAGCCAAGATTGGCCCACTACCGGGGAGACCCAGTACTTC
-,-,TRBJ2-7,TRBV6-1,CASSAGTGGGYEQYF,TGTGCCAGCAGTGCCGGAACAGGGGGAGGGTACGAGCAGTACTTC
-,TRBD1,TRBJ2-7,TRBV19,CASSGQVYSYEQYF,TGTGCCAGTAGTGGACAGGTTTACTCCTACGAGCAGTACTTC
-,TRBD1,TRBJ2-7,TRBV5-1,CASSLLGGSPYEQYF,TGCGCCAGCAGCTTGCTAGGGGGCTCGCCCTACGAGCAGTACTTC
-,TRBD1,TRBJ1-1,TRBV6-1,CASYRDSEAFF,TGTGCCAGCTATCGGGACAGTGAAGCTTTCTTT
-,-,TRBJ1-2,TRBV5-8,CASSWGGSGYTF,TGTGCCAGCAGCTGGGGGGGGAGTGGCTACACCTTC
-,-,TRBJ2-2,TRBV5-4,CASSQGWANTGELFF,TGTGCCAGCAGCCAGGGTTGGGCGAACACCGGGGAGCTGTTTTTT
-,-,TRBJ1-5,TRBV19,CASSIASISGQPQHF,TGTGCCAGTAGTATAGCCAGCATATCAGGACAGCCCCAGCATTTT
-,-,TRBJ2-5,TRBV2,CASSPVGPEETQYF,TGTGCCAGCAGCCCAGTGGGGCCTGAAGAGACCCAGTACTTC
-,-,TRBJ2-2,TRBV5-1,CASSLWVNTGELFF,TGCGCCAGCAGCTTGTGGGTAAACACCGGGGAGCTGTTTTTT
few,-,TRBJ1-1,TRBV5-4,CASSRTGKNTEAFF,TGTGCCAGCAGCCGCACAGGGAAGAACACTGAAGCTTTCTTT
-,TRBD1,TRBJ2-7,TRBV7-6,CASSPRDREYEQYF,TGTGCCAGCAGCCCCCGGGACAGGGAGTACGAGCAGTACTTC
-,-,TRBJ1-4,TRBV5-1,CASTPGRGREKLFF,TGCGCCAGCACCCCGGGCAGGGGAAGAGAAAAACTGTTTTTT
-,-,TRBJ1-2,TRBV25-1,CASSDIDPYYGYTF,TGTGCCAGCAGTGATATTGACCCCTACTATGGCTACACCTTC
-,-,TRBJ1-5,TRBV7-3,CASSLRTINQPQHF,TGTGCCAGCAGCTTAAGGACAATCAATCAGCCCCAGCATTTT
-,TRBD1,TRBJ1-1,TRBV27,CASSRDRPTNTEAFF,TGTGCCAGCAGCCGGGACAGGCCGACAAACACTGAAGCTTTCTTT
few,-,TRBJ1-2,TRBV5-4,CASSPETGGYTF,TGTGCCAGCAGCCCAGAGACGGGTGGCTACACCTTC
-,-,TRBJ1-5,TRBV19,CASSIDWAELRPQHF,TGTGCCAGTAGTATAGATTGGGCAGAACTGCGGCCCCAGCATTTT
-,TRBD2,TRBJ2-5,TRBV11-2,CASSPGTSGRRVEETQYF,TGTGCCAGCAGCCCCGGGACTAGCGGGAGGAGGGTGGAAGAGACCCAGTACTTC
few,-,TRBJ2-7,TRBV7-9,CASSVQHYEQYF,TGTGCCAGCAGCGTACAGCACTACGAGCAGTACTTC